One sample yielded the 22 T cell receptor beta chains listed below, sequenced in a study of human T cells and chemical hapten exposure (dated by TCRdb to the early 2020s). Library preparation employed RACE. Sequencing used a NextSeq 500. TCRdb reprocessing: public reads trimmed at Q25 with fastp, clones called with MiXCR, in-frame beta chains kept. Merged by CDR3 protein, the rows form single entries marked with the most common genes and DNA. The sample profile shows approximately 110,000 distinct CDR3 sequences; more than 7% of them were found once. 3.1% of the sample is taken by the ten largest. Taken with the paper, the label for time point translates to: patch test 2, 6 weeks after DPC sensitization. The intended sense of this specimen's treatment or condition label: therapeutic diphenylcyclopropenone sensitization with weekly scalp DPC. The sample in question was whole blood, obtained in connection with sensitization to the hapten diphenylcyclopropenone (DPC). These TCRs come from a woman between 35 and 50 years old with alopecia areata. Some clones in this sample may be carry-over from other donors' samples.

This clonotype was recorded at least ten times. A junction end diverges from the germline sequence, so it may reflect a read error. This chain links TRBV18 with TRBJ1-4; D unresolved. The CDR3 length is 13 residues. CDR1 is KGHSH, CDR2 LQKENI, per germline. CDR3 sequence (DNA): TGTGCCAGCTCGCCACCAACTGGGGAAAAACTGTTTTTT. Protein: CASSPPTGEKLFF.

This clonotype was counted only a few times. The chain carries TRBV11-2 and TRBJ1-1, with a tentative D call TRBD1 (6 bases). V was cut by 0 bases and J by 3 bases, with 11 bases left in between. The CDR3 is made up of 15 amino acids. The germline V gene has CDR1 SGHAT and CDR2 FQNNGV. In nucleotides, the CDR3 is TGTGCCAGCAGCTTAGATCGGGGGCAGTACACTGAAGCTTTCTTT. The encoded protein is CASSLDRGQYTEAFF.

This clonotype was counted at least ten times. The J gene is TRBJ2-2, the V gene TRBV7-2, with D maybe TRBD1 (5 bases). Trimming pared 5 bases from V and 6 bases from J, leaving 16 bases between. Germline CDR1 and CDR2: SGHTA and FQGNSA. The CDR3 totals 15 residues. The CDR3 loop is CASSPPRASAGELFF. CDR3 nucleotides: TGTGCCAGCAGCCCCCCCAGGGCTTCCGCCGGGGAGCTGTTTTTT. The entire variable domain, with the rest obtained from reference TRBV7-2 and TRBJ2-2, is as follows: GAGVSQSPSNKVTEKGKDVELRCDPISGHTALYWYRQSLGQGLEFLIYFQGNSAPDKSGLPSDRFSAERTGGSVSTLTIQRTQQEDSAVYLCASSPPRASAGELFFGEGSRLTVL.

The J gene is TRBJ1-2, the V gene TRBV7-2; 10 nucleotides align to TRBD1. The CDR3 covers 15 residues. Germline values: CDR1 SGHTA, CDR2 FQGNSA. V shed 7 bases and J 3 bases; nucleotides not matched to a gene: 8. For the CDR3, the DNA is TGTGCCAGCAAGTTAGGGGACAGGGGCGACTATGGCTACACCTTC. Its protein is CASKLGDRGDYGYTF.

This clonotype was seen repeatedly, ten times or more. The chain has TRBV12-3 or TRBV12-4 and TRBJ2-5, with D possibly being TRBD1 or TRBD2 (5 bases each). The CDR3 extends over 12 amino acids. Between the trimmed V and J ends, which lost 5 bases and 4 bases, there was a span of 8 bases. This chain's CDR3 is CASSPGGETQYF. CDR3 nucleotide sequence: TGTGCCAGCAGTCCTGGGGGAGAGACCCAGTACTTC.

The chain joins TRBV6-2 or TRBV6-3 to TRBJ1-1, with D possibly TRBD1 on 5 matching bases. The CDR3 is 14 amino acids. The germline gives CDR1 MNHEY, CDR2 SVGEGT. The germline V and J ends were trimmed by 4 bases and 3 bases, with 12 bases remaining between them. The CDR3 spells CASSWRGGDTEAFF. The CDR3 coding sequence is TGTGCCAGCAGTTGGCGCGGGGGGGACACTGAAGCTTTCTTT.

This clonotype was recorded a few times. This chain links TRBV12-3 or TRBV12-4 with TRBJ1-2, with 9 nucleotides matching TRBD1. This CDR3 comprises 15 residues. Trimming cost V 5 bases and J 4 bases; bases outside gene matches: 8. The chain's CDR3 is CASSPRDRVTYGYTF. Here the CDR3 DNA reads TGTGCCAGCAGTCCCCGGGACAGGGTCACCTATGGCTACACCTTC.

At least ten counts were recorded for this clonotype. The chain uses TRBV27 and TRBJ1-2; D possibly corresponds to TRBD1 (6 bases). CDR1 is MNHEY, CDR2 SMNVEV, per germline (reference sequence). V was shortened by 3 bases and J by 6 bases, with 20 bases between the two germline ends. The CDR3 loop spans 16 amino acids. CDR3 bases: TGTGCCAGCAGTTTTTTAGGCCCCCAGGGGTCTGATGGCTACACCTTC. Protein sequence: CASSFLGPQGSDGYTF.

This clonotype has ten or more counts. The CDR3 spells CASSYSYLTDTPNYGYTF. The CDR3 nucleotides are TGTGCCAGCAGTTACTCGTATTTGACGGACACCCCTAACTATGGCTACACCTTC. V gene TRBV6-5 combines with J gene TRBJ1-2, with D possibly matching TRBD1 (5 bases). The length of the CDR3 is 18 residues. Germline V gives CDR1 MNHEY, CDR2 SVGAGI. The V gene lost 0 bases and the J gene lost 0 bases, with 17 bases spanning the gap.

The sample holds a few counts of this clonotype. The chain carries TRBV11-2 and TRBJ2-1; D may match TRBD1 or TRBD2 (5 bases each). The germline gives CDR1 SGHAT, CDR2 FQNNGV. The CDR3 runs to 16 residues. V lost 5 bases, J lost 10 bases, and 24 bases lay in between. CDR3 loop: CASSKGPGLYTPEQFF. CDR3 nucleotides: TGTGCCAGCAGCAAGGGGCCGGGATTATACACCCCCGAGCAGTTCTTC. The full variable domain, its missing parts supplied by reference TRBV11-2 and TRBJ2-1, is EAGVAQSPRYKIIEKRQSVAFWCNPISGHATLYWYQQILGQGPKLLIQFQNNGVVDDSQLPKDRFSAERLKGVDSTLKIQPAKLEDSAVYLCASSKGPGLYTPEQFFGPGTRLTVL.

This clonotype was observed many times. At one end the junction does not follow the germline gene, possibly because of a read error. V and J are TRBV29-1 and TRBJ1-3; D is perhaps TRBD1 (6 bases). CDR1 is SQVTM and CDR2 is ANQGSEA in the germline V gene. This CDR3 is 13 amino acids long. The CDR3 reads CSVSGGQPPHASF. The CDR3 nucleotides are TGCAGCGTTAGTGGGGGCCAACCTCCGCACGCATCATTT.

The V and J genes are TRBV24-1 and TRBJ1-5; D not certain. Germline CDR1 KGHDR, CDR2 SFDVKD. The CDR3 contains 15 residues. The ends were cut back, 2 bases at V and 10 bases at J, with 17 bases in the middle. This CDR3 is CATSDSSAGISPQHF. CDR3 nucleotide sequence: TGTGCCACCAGTGATTCAAGCGCGGGCATCAGCCCCCAGCATTTT.

The chain recombines TRBV6-2 or TRBV6-3 with TRBJ1-1; no reliable D call. Trimming cost V 1 base and J 0 bases, with 9 bases left between them. This CDR3 has 15 residues. Germline V gene lookup returns CDR1 MNHEY and CDR2 SVGEGT. The CDR3 DNA is TGTGCCAGCAGTTACTTAATGACGGTGAACACTGAAGCTTTCTTT. This encodes CASSYLMTVNTEAFF.

A few counts support this clonotype. J is TRBJ2-5 and V is TRBV5-4, with 14 bases lining up with TRBD2. In germline, CDR1 is SGHNT, CDR2 YYREEE (reference sequence). Germline trimming cut 4 bases from V and 2 bases from J; bases unmatched to any gene: 10. This CDR3 has 18 amino acids. DNA for the CDR3: TGTGCCAGCAGCCCCAAGGAAGGACTAGCGGGGGGTCAAGAGACCCAGTACTTC. Translating it yields CASSPKEGLAGGQETQYF.

The chain combines TRBV4-2 with TRBJ2-7, with D maybe TRBD1 (6 bases). Germline lookup yields CDR1 LGHNA and CDR2 YNFKEQ. This CDR3 has 15 residues. V was clipped by 4 bases and J by 2 bases, with 15 bases between them. The CDR3 DNA sequence: TGTGCCAGCAGCCGGGGTCGGGACATCACCTACGAGCAGTACTTC. It yields the protein CASSRGRDITYEQYF.

The chain has TRBV6-1 and TRBJ2-3; 7 bases match TRBD1. Germline assignment: CDR1 MNHNS and CDR2 SASEGT. V lost 6 bases to trimming and J lost 0 bases; unmatched junction nucleotides: 6. CDR3 length: 15 amino acids. The CDR3 protein is CASRRQGVSTDTQYF. CDR3 nucleotides: TGTGCCAGCAGGCGACAGGGAGTAAGCACAGATACGCAGTATTTT.

The rearrangement uses TRBV12-5 and TRBJ2-2; the match to TRBD1 covers 11 bases. Trimming took 9 bases from V and 4 from J; bases not matched to a gene: 4. CDR3 length equals 14 residues. Germline CDR1 is LGHNT and CDR2 is FRNRAP. As DNA, the CDR3 is TGTGCTAGCGGGGGACAGGGGGTCACCGGGGAGCTGTTTTTT. Its translation is CASGGQGVTGELFF.

This CDR3 reads CAISPNTGELFF. For the CDR3, the DNA is TGTGCCATCAGTCCTAACACCGGGGAGCTGTTTTTT. The chain joins TRBV10-3 to TRBJ2-2; D is unclear. From germline, CDR1 is ENHRY and CDR2 SYGVKD. The V and J ends lost 5 bases and 2 bases respectively, with 3 bases between them. CDR3 length: 12 amino acids.

This clonotype was seen at least ten times. V usage is TRBV12-3 or TRBV12-4 and J usage is TRBJ2-2; the match to TRBD2 covers 9 bases. CDR3 length: 15 amino acids. The trim removed 4 bases at V and 6 bases at J, leaving 6 bases unmatched. CDR3 nucleotide sequence: TGTGCCAGCAGTTCGTCTAGCGGGACCTCCGGGGAGCTGTTTTTT. This gives the protein CASSSSSGTSGELFF.

This clonotype has at least ten counts. The chain joins TRBV6-2 or TRBV6-3 to TRBJ2-1; no firm D call. Germline CDR1 is MNHEY and CDR2 is SVGEGT. This CDR3 spans 13 amino acids. Trimming shortened V by 2 bases and J by 4 bases, and 6 bases separated the two germline ends. CDR3 protein: CASSYGIYNEQFF. CDR3 in DNA: TGTGCCAGCAGTTACGGGATTTACAATGAGCAGTTCTTC.

The CDR3 coding sequence is TGTGCCAGCAGCCCGGCGGGGGGATTGAAGCAGTTCTTC. It codes for CASSPAGGLKQFF. V gene TRBV7-7 combines with J gene TRBJ2-1; TRBD2 matches 8 bases. Looked up from germline, CDR1 is SSHAT and CDR2 is FNYEAQ (reference sequence). This CDR3 has 13 residues. The ends lost 5 bases at V and 11 bases at J; junction bases unmatched: 8.

This clonotype was seen a few times. The chain recombines TRBV6-5 with TRBJ2-1; no clear D. The germline V and J ends were trimmed by 5 bases and 9 bases, with 14 bases remaining between them. The CDR3 has 13 residues. CDR1 is MNHEY and CDR2 is SVGAGI in the germline V gene. Here the CDR3 DNA reads TGTGCCAGCAGTCCCCAGGTGATCTCTGAGCAGTTCTTC. Its protein product is CASSPQVISEQFF.